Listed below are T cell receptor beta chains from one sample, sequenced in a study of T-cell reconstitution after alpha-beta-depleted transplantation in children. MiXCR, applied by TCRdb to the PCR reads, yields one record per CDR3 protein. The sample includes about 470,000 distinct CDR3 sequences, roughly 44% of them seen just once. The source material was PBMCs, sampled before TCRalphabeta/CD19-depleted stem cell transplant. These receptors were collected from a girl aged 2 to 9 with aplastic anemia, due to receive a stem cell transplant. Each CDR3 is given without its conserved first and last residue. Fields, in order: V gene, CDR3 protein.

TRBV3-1	ASSHSGETQY
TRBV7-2	ASSFTGAGFDTDTQY
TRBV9	ASSVSGTSGQETQY
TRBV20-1	SASSQAEGRETQY
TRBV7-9	ASSREGSRSYNEQF
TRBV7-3	ASSQRIRGADTQY
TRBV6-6	ASTPDGEGSNQPQH
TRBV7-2	ASSLRLAVSNEQF
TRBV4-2	ASSQEAGSYEQY
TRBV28	ASSLPWEKTQY
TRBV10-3	AISELGLAAYNEQF
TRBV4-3	ASSPGRLNEQF
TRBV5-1	ASSLMGQRQETQY
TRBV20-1	SAPKGANTEAF
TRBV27	ASSLGWTDTQY
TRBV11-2	ASSLDLDYNEQF
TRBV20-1	SASKHLLQF
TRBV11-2	ASSLANNEQF
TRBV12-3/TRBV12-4	ASSAGGNEHF
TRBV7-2	ASSPPGLVFRETQY
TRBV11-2	ASSPTLAGRDTQY
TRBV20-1	SARGPLSETQY
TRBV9	ASSPQGGPSSLAGPYYEQY
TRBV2	ASRVMEQY
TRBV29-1	SVAPGGFITEAF
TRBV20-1	SAGPGTGVGGHYEQY
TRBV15	ATSREVLLAGNQPQH
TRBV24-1	ATSDHTGGMNTEAF
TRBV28	ASVSGTSESDTQY
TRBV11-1	ASSSTGTGGISSYNSPLH
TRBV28	ASNQRTGLWNEQF
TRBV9	ASSAAGTTGSPLH
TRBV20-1	SVPGTPYNEQF
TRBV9	ASSGGSGANVLT
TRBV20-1	SAFGGGRDTEAF
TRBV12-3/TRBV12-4	ASSQAGTSEQY
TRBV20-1	SARQDGVYGYT
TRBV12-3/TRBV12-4	ASSFEFGSSYEQY
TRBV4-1	ASSQDPVGTSSYNEQF
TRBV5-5	ASSLLPGHSNEKLF
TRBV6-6	ASSYLGTGASAF
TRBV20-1	SARDPTGGFGYEQY
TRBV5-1	ASRRGDASTGELF
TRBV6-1	ASSNRQGEQPQH
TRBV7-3	ASSFEGGWNNEQF
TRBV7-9	ASSSQGRETQY
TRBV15	ATSRVRGTSVGNEQF
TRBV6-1	ASSSSPASLNEQF